This paragraph covers one T cell receptor beta chain sequence. Its matching antigen is unknown. The CDR3 is 17 amino acids. Deletions cut 5 bases from V and 8 bases from J, with 24 bases between. Germline lookup yields CDR1 MDHEN and CDR2 SYDVKM. The sample is drawn from a study of cytomegalovirus exposure and HLA in healthy donors. General observations from the study: TCR beta V segments were, for the most part, productive about 87% or about 30% of the time in an earlier analysis. Roughly uniform depth of sequencing across donors was assumed in presence/absence analyses. Most TCR sequences were rare, but some public TCRs occurred in many donors. An Asian-associated ancestry cluster reportedly showed fewer N-insertions than the approximately 670-donor mean in a later analysis.

Primers: 60 Vbeta forward and 13 Jbeta reverse. Assay used: immunoSEQ multiplex PCR; TCRdb lists only in-frame clones, some missing. The table lists 80,000 to 95,000 clones, roughly four fifths of them singletons, with 1.5% to 2% in the top ten. The genes are TRBV28 and TRBJ1-4, with D tentatively TRBD1 (6 bases). This receptor was obtained from a woman aged 25-40 years in good health and CMV-seronegative. Sequenced material: PBMCs. The CDR3 here is CASSTPKQTGSREKLFF. CDR3 bases: TGTGCCAGCAGTACTCCCAAACAAACAGGGTCTAGGGAAAAACTGTTTTTT.